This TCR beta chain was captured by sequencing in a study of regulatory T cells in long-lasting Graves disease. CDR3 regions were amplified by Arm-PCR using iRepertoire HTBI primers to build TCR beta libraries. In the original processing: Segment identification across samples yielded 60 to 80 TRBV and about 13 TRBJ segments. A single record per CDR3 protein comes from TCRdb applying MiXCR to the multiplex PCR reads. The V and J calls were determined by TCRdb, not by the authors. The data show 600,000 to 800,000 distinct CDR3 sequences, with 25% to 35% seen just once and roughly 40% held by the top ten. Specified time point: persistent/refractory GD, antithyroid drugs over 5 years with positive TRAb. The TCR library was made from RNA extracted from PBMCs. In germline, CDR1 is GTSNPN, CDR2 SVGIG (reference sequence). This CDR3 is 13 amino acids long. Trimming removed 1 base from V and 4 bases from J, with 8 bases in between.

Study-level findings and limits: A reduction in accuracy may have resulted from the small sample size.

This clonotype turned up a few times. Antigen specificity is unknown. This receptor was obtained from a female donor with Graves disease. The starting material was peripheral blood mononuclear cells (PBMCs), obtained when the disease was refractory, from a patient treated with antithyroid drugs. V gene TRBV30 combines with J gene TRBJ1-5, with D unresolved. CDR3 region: CAWSARENQPQHF. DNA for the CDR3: TGTGCCTGGAGTGCGCGGGAAAATCAGCCCCAGCATTTT.